These T cell receptor beta chains were read from a single sample in a study of blood T cells in healthy people across ages. One entry per CDR3 protein, called by TCRdb with MiXCR from the 5' RACE reads. This sample yields over a million distinct CDR3 sequences, of which 40% to 50% are seen a single time; approximately 19% belongs to the top ten. Specimen: blood. The origin of the receptors is a woman aged 55 to 70 in good health. Both conserved end residues are part of each CDR3. Fields, in order: D gene, J gene, clone size, V gene, CDR3 DNA, CDR3 protein. D genes are given only for firm matches. Where a row states a size, it is once, few, many or the class of an expanded clone; other rows omit it.

D: -; J: TRBJ2-7; size: -; V: TRBV6-2/TRBV6-3; DNA: TGTGCCAGCAGTATGGGAGTGGGTGCCTACAATGAGCAGTACTTC; CDR3: CASSMGVGAYNEQYF
D: -; J: TRBJ2-1; size: -; V: TRBV9; DNA: TGTGCCAGCAGCGTAGAACGGGGTTGGGAGCAGTTCTTC; CDR3: CASSVERGWEQFF
D: TRBD1; J: TRBJ2-5; size: -; V: TRBV6-1; DNA: TGTGCCAGCAGTCAGCCCGACAGGGGAGAGACCCAGTACTTC; CDR3: CASSQPDRGETQYF
D: TRBD1; J: TRBJ2-3; size: -; V: TRBV18; DNA: TGTGCCAGCTCGCCAACCGCCGGACAGGCGAACACAGATACGCAGTATTTT; CDR3: CASSPTAGQANTDTQYF
D: -; J: TRBJ2-3; size: -; V: TRBV6-2/TRBV6-3; DNA: TGTGCCAGCAGACAGGTTAGGGATACGCAGTATTTT; CDR3: CASRQVRDTQYF
D: TRBD1; J: TRBJ2-5; size: few; V: TRBV5-5; DNA: TGTGCCAGCAGCTCACTCCTAGGACAGGGTACAGAGACCCAGTACTTC; CDR3: CASSSLLGQGTETQYF
D: -; J: TRBJ1-5; size: -; V: TRBV18; DNA: TGTGCCAGCTCACCGGGGGGGCAAGGCAATCAGCCCCAGCATTTT; CDR3: CASSPGGQGNQPQHF
D: -; J: TRBJ2-3; size: -; V: TRBV7-3; DNA: TGTGCCAGCAGCTTTTTAGGCGGGACAGATACGCAGTATTTT; CDR3: CASSFLGGTDTQYF
D: TRBD2; J: TRBJ2-1; size: -; V: TRBV11-3; DNA: TGTGCCAGCAGCCCGGGGACTAGCTCCCAATACAATGAGCAGTTCTTC; CDR3: CASSPGTSSQYNEQFF
D: -; J: TRBJ2-7; size: few; V: TRBV28; DNA: TGTGCCAGCATAAGATCAGGGAGCAACGAGCAGTACTTC; CDR3: CASIRSGSNEQYF
D: -; J: TRBJ2-1; size: -; V: TRBV11-2; DNA: TGTGCCAGCAGCCCGAACAGGGTCGGCGGCAATGAGCAGTTCTTC; CDR3: CASSPNRVGGNEQFF
D: TRBD2; J: TRBJ2-3; size: -; V: TRBV7-7; DNA: TGTGCCAGCAGCCAGGATAGCGGGGGGTCGACAGATACGCAGTATTTT; CDR3: CASSQDSGGSTDTQYF
D: -; J: TRBJ2-3; size: many; V: TRBV25-1; DNA: TGTGCCAGCATCTCAGGGGGGGCGGATACGCAGTATTTT; CDR3: CASISGGADTQYF
D: -; J: TRBJ2-4; size: -; V: TRBV11-2; DNA: TGTGTCAGCAGCTTACAATTCGCCTCGGTTGTGCAGTACTTC; CDR3: CVSSLQFASVVQYF
D: -; J: TRBJ1-2; size: once; V: TRBV5-1; DNA: TGCGCCAGCAGAAGTCCAAATGCAGGGCACTATGGCTACACCTTC; CDR3: CASRSPNAGHYGYTF
D: -; J: TRBJ2-1; size: -; V: TRBV20-1; DNA: TGCAGTGCCCCCGGCGGGATGGAGCAGTTCTTC; CDR3: CSAPGGMEQFF
D: -; J: TRBJ2-7; size: few; V: TRBV7-2; DNA: TGTGCCAGCAGCACAACTAGAGTCCCTTACGAGCAGTACTTC; CDR3: CASSTTRVPYEQYF
D: -; J: TRBJ2-1; size: -; V: TRBV5-1; DNA: TGCGCCAGCATGGGCGAGCTTATTGGTGAGCAGTTCTTC; CDR3: CASMGELIGEQFF
D: TRBD1; J: TRBJ2-2; size: -; V: TRBV4-1; DNA: TGCGCCAGCAGCCCTAGACAGGGGGCGTACACCGGGGAGCTGTTTTTT; CDR3: CASSPRQGAYTGELFF
D: -; J: TRBJ2-1; size: -; V: TRBV4-2; DNA: TGTGCCAGCAGCCAAGATTTAATGGGGGGAGTGGGCTCCTACAATGAGCAGTTCTTC; CDR3: CASSQDLMGGVGSYNEQFF
D: -; J: TRBJ2-7; size: -; V: TRBV28; DNA: TGTGCCAGCAGGCCGTGGGAAGGGAGTTCCTACGAGCAGTACTTC; CDR3: CASRPWEGSSYEQYF
D: TRBD2; J: TRBJ2-1; size: many; V: TRBV20-1; DNA: TGCAGTGCGAGGACTAGCGGGACGAGCTCCTACAATGAGCAGTTCTTC; CDR3: CSARTSGTSSYNEQFF
D: -; J: TRBJ1-1; size: -; V: TRBV5-1; DNA: TGCGCCAGCAGGCTCCCGAACACTGAAGCTTTCTTT; CDR3: CASRLPNTEAFF
D: -; J: TRBJ2-3; size: -; V: TRBV20-1; DNA: TGCAGTGCTAGAGAGCGAAGCACAGATACGCAGTATTTT; CDR3: CSARERSTDTQYF
D: -; J: TRBJ2-7; size: few; V: TRBV5-1; DNA: TGCGCCAGCAGCTCCCCGACTAGGGGGCCTGAGCAGTACTTC; CDR3: CASSSPTRGPEQYF
D: TRBD2; J: TRBJ2-7; size: -; V: TRBV15; DNA: TGTGCCACCAGCAGAGGGGAGGGTAGGACACGACTTTACGAGCAGTACTTC; CDR3: CATSRGEGRTRLYEQYF
D: TRBD1; J: TRBJ2-3; size: -; V: TRBV25-1; DNA: TGTGCCACCTCTATACAGGGGGCAGCAGATACGCAGTATTTT; CDR3: CATSIQGAADTQYF
D: -; J: TRBJ1-2; size: few; V: TRBV20-1; DNA: TGCAGTGCTAAAGAAACGGGCAGGGGTTTGAAAGTTGGCTACACCTTC; CDR3: CSAKETGRGLKVGYTF
D: -; J: TRBJ2-7; size: -; V: TRBV13; DNA: TGTGCCAGCAGCCGGGGGACTCCTCACAGCTACTACGAGCAGTACTTC; CDR3: CASSRGTPHSYYEQYF
D: TRBD1; J: TRBJ2-3; size: -; V: TRBV7-6; DNA: TGTGCCAGCAGCTTAGAAGTGGGACAGACGTCATCAGATACGCAGTATTTT; CDR3: CASSLEVGQTSSDTQYF
D: TRBD2; J: TRBJ2-5; size: once; V: TRBV20-1; DNA: TGCAGTGCTAGAGATGCTCTTCCGGGACTAGTGTTGCAGACCCGGTACTTC; CDR3: CSARDALPGLVLQTRYF
D: -; J: TRBJ2-7; size: -; V: TRBV11-2; DNA: TGTGCCAGCAGCCTCCTAATGGGGGCCTACGAGCAGTACTTC; CDR3: CASSLLMGAYEQYF
D: -; J: TRBJ2-7; size: -; V: TRBV6-1; DNA: TGTGCCACCCATTGGGACACGACCTACGAGCAGTACTTC; CDR3: CATHWDTTYEQYF
D: -; J: TRBJ2-5; size: -; V: TRBV20-1; DNA: TGCAGTGCTAGGGTCTTCAGGGGTATAGAGACCCAGTACTTC; CDR3: CSARVFRGIETQYF
D: -; J: TRBJ2-1; size: many; V: TRBV27; DNA: TGTGCCACCCTTAGCGGCTACAATGAGCAGTTCTTC; CDR3: CATLSGYNEQFF
D: TRBD1; J: TRBJ1-2; size: few; V: TRBV29-1; DNA: TGCAGCGCCACTGGACAGGCCTCCTATGGGGGCTACACCTTC; CDR3: CSATGQASYGGYTF
D: -; J: TRBJ2-5; size: once; V: TRBV20-1; DNA: TGCAGTGCCCAAGAGGCCCTAGGGGTTAAACAAGAGACCCAGTACTTC; CDR3: CSAQEALGVKQETQYF
D: -; J: TRBJ2-1; size: -; V: TRBV12-3/TRBV12-4; DNA: TGTGCCAGCAGACCTACGGGGTTTGAGCAGTTCTTC; CDR3: CASRPTGFEQFF
D: -; J: TRBJ2-3; size: few; V: TRBV5-1; DNA: TGCGCCAGCAGCTTGGTAGGGCCCAGAAGTCTCACAGATACGCAGTATTTT; CDR3: CASSLVGPRSLTDTQYF
D: -; J: TRBJ2-1; size: -; V: TRBV7-3; DNA: TGTGCCAGCAGCTTCTCGGCTAGCGTTTACAATGAGCAGTTCTTC; CDR3: CASSFSASVYNEQFF
D: TRBD2; J: TRBJ2-1; size: -; V: TRBV24-1; DNA: TGTGCCACCAGTGATAGCACAGCGGGAGAATACAATGAGCAGTTCTTC; CDR3: CATSDSTAGEYNEQFF
D: -; J: TRBJ2-5; size: many; V: TRBV9; DNA: TGTGCCAGCAGCGTAGGGCTACAAGAGACCCAGTACTTC; CDR3: CASSVGLQETQYF
D: -; J: TRBJ2-3; size: -; V: TRBV2; DNA: TGTGCCAGCAGTGGGGCTGTCGTCGTAGCAGATACGCAGTATTTT; CDR3: CASSGAVVVADTQYF
D: -; J: TRBJ2-3; size: -; V: TRBV3-1; DNA: TGTGCCAGCAGCCATTTGACAGATACGCAGTATTTT; CDR3: CASSHLTDTQYF
D: TRBD1; J: TRBJ2-7; size: few; V: TRBV28; DNA: TGTGCCAGCAGTGATGGGGACAGAGCTTCCTACGAGCAGTACTTC; CDR3: CASSDGDRASYEQYF
D: TRBD1; J: TRBJ2-5; size: -; V: TRBV20-1; DNA: TGCAGTGCTAGTTCGACAGGGCTCAAAGAGACCCAGTACTTC; CDR3: CSASSTGLKETQYF
D: -; J: TRBJ2-5; size: many; V: TRBV5-5; DNA: TGTGCCAGCAGTCCGGGGCCGCACCAAGAGACCCAGTACTTC; CDR3: CASSPGPHQETQYF
D: -; J: TRBJ2-3; size: -; V: TRBV6-2/TRBV6-3; DNA: TGTGCCAGCAGTTACTCGGAGGCGGTCACAGATACGCAGTATTTT; CDR3: CASSYSEAVTDTQYF
D: -; J: TRBJ1-2; size: -; V: TRBV6-6; DNA: TGTGCCACCTTCCGGCTGGACCCAAACTATGGCTACACCTTC; CDR3: CATFRLDPNYGYTF
D: -; J: TRBJ2-7; size: many; V: TRBV2; DNA: TGTGCCAGCAGTGATCCCTTTTACGAGCAGTACTTC; CDR3: CASSDPFYEQYF
D: -; J: TRBJ2-1; size: -; V: TRBV7-2; DNA: TGTGCCAGCAGCTTAGATACCTACAATGAGCAGTTCTTC; CDR3: CASSLDTYNEQFF
D: TRBD2; J: TRBJ2-7; size: once; V: TRBV20-1; DNA: TGCAGTGCTAGAGGAGTAGCGGGGGACTCCTACGAGCAGTACTTC; CDR3: CSARGVAGDSYEQYF
D: TRBD2; J: TRBJ2-7; size: -; V: TRBV28; DNA: TGTGCCAGCAGTCTACACGGAAGCGGGAGATTCTCCTACGAGCAGTACTTC; CDR3: CASSLHGSGRFSYEQYF
D: TRBD1; J: TRBJ2-7; size: few; V: TRBV27; DNA: TGTGCCAGCAGCACCAGAGACAGGGGGCCCTCCGAGCAGTACTTC; CDR3: CASSTRDRGPSEQYF
D: -; J: TRBJ2-7; size: few; V: TRBV5-1; DNA: TGCGCCAGCAGCTTGAGGTCAGGCCAGGACGAGCAGTACTTC; CDR3: CASSLRSGQDEQYF
D: -; J: TRBJ2-7; size: -; V: TRBV6-5; DNA: TGTGCCAGCGGCTTTTCAGGCTACGAGCAGTACTTC; CDR3: CASGFSGYEQYF
D: -; J: TRBJ1-2; size: few; V: TRBV10-3; DNA: TGTGCCATCAGTGAACGAACAGGGAACTATGGCTACACCTTC; CDR3: CAISERTGNYGYTF
D: TRBD2; J: TRBJ2-3; size: -; V: TRBV7-8; DNA: TGTGCCAGCAGCTTAGCGCTTCCTAGCGGGAAGGATACGCAGTATTTT; CDR3: CASSLALPSGKDTQYF
D: TRBD1; J: TRBJ2-7; size: -; V: TRBV4-1; DNA: TGCGCCAGCAGCCAAGAGGGGCAGGGGGCCAGGAATGAGCAGTACTTC; CDR3: CASSQEGQGARNEQYF
D: -; J: TRBJ2-7; size: -; V: TRBV10-3; DNA: TGTGCCATCAGTGAGCCCGGGGCGAGCTCCTACAATAAGCAGTACTTC; CDR3: CAISEPGASSYNKQYF